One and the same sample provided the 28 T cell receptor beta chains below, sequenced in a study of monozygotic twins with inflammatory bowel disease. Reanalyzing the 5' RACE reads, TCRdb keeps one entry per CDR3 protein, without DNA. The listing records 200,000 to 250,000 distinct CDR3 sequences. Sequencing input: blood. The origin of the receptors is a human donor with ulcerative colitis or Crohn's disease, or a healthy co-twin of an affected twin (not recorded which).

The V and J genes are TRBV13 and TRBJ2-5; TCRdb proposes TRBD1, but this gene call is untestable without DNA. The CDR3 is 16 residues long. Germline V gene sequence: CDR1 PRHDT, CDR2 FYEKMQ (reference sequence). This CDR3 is CASSPARAGGQETQYF.

The CDR3 sequence: CSVLTGSQETQYF. The chain is built from TRBV29-1 and TRBJ2-5; TCRdb indicates TRBD1, and absent DNA this call remains unverified. This CDR3 is built from 13 residues. Germline CDR1 and CDR2: SQVTM and ANQGSEA.

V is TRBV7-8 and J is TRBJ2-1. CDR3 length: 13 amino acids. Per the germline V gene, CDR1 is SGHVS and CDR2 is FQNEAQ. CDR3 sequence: CASSQGLGNEQFF.

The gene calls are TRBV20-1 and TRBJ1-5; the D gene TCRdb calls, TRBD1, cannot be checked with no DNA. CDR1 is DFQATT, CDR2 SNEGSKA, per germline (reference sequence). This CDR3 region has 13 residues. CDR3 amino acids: CSARTGVNQPQHF.

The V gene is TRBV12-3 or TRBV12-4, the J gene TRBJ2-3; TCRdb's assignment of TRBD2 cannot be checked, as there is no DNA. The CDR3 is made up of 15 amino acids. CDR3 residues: CASSFRAPRSDTQYF.

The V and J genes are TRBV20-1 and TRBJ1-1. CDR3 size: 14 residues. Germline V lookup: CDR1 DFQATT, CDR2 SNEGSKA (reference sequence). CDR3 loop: CSAKADSARTEAFF.

CDR3 protein: CASSWSSGEQYF. The chain combines TRBV5-6 with TRBJ2-7; no DNA is available, so the TRBD2 call from TCRdb remains unchecked. The CDR3 runs 12 residues. From germline, CDR1 is SGHDT and CDR2 YYEEEE.

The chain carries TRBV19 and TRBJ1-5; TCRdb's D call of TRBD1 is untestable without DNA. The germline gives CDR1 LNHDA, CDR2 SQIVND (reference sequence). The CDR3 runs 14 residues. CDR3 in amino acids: CASSIWDRDQPQHF.

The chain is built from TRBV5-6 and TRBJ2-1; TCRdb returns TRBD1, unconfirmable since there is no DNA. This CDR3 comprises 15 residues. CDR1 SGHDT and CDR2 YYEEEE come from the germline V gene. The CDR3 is CASSVPGQGAGHGNF.

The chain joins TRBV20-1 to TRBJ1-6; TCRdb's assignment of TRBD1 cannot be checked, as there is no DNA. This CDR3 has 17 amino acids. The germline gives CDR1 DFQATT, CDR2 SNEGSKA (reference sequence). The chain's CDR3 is CSARDRDRDTYNSPLHF.

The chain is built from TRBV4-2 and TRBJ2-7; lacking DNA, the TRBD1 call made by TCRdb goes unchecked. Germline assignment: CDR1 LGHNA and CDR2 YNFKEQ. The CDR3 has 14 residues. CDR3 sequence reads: CASSQGTGDYEQYF.

This chain's CDR3 is CASSQMGTDYGYTF. The chain employs TRBV3-1 and TRBJ1-2; TCRdb designates TRBD1, a call that cannot be tested without DNA. CDR3 length: 14 residues. CDR1 and CDR2 from the germline V gene are LGHDT and YNNKEL (reference sequence). Looking up the rest from reference TRBV3-1 and TRBJ1-2 gives the full variable domain: DTAVSQTPKYLVTQMGNDKSIKCEQNLGHDTMYWYKQDSKKFLKIMFSYNNKELIINETVPNRFSPKSPDKAHLNLHINSLELGDSAVYFCASSQMGTDYGYTFGSGTRLTVV.

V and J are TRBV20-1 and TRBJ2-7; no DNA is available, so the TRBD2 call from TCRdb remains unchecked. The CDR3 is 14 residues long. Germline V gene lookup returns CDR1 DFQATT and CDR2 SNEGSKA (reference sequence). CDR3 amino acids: CSARGATAAYEQYF.

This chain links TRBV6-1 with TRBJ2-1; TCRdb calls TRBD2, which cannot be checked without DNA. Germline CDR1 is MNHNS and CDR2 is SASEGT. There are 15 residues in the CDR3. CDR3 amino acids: CASSESGRGGSEQFF.

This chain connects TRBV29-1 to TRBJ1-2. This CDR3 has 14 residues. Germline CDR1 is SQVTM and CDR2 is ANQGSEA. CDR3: CSVEGIGREPGYTF.

The chain's CDR3 is CASSSDSGPYGYTF. V usage is TRBV11-2 and J usage is TRBJ1-2. This CDR3 region has 14 residues. Per the germline V gene, CDR1 is SGHAT and CDR2 is FQNNGV.

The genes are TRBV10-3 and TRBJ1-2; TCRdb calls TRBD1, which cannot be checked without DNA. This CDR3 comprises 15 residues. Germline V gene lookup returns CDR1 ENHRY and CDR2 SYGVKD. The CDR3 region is CAIAPGLTGWNGYTF.

The chain's CDR3 is CASTPGGSYNEQFF. This chain joins TRBV11-1 and TRBJ2-1; TCRdb calls TRBD1, which cannot be checked without DNA. Germline V gene sequence: CDR1 SGHAT, CDR2 FQDESV (reference sequence). The CDR3 spans 14 residues.

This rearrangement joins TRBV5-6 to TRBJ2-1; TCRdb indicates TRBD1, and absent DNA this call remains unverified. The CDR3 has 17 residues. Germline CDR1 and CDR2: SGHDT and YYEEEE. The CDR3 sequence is CASSRTRDRGFGNEQFF.

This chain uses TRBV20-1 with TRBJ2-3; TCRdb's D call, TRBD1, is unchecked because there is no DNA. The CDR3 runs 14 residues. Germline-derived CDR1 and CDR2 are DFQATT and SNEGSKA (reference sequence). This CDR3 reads CSASRTRSTDTQYF.

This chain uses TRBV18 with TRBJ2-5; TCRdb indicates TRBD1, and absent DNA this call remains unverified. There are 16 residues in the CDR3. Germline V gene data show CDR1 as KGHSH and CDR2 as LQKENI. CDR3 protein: CTSSPLAGIAIETQYF.

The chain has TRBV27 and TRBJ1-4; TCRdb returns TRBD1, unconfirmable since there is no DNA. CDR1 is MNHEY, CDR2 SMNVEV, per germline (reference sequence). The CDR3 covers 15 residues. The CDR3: CASSPYRTRGEKLFF.

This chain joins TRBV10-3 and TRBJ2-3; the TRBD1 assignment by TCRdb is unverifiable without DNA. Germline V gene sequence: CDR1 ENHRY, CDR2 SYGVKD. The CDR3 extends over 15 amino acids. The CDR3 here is CASSRRETSTDTQYF.

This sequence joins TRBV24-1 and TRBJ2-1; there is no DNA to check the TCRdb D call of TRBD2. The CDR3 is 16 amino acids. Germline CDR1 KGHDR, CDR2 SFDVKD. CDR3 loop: CATSDLRPSGVDEQFF.

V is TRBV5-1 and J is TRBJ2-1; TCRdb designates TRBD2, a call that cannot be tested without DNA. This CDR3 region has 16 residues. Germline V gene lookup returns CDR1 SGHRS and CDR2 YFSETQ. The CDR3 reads CASSVPYSSGEGEQFF.

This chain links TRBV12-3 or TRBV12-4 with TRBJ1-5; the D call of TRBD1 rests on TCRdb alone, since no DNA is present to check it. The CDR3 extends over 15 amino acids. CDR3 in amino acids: CASSPRQGVVGSQHF.

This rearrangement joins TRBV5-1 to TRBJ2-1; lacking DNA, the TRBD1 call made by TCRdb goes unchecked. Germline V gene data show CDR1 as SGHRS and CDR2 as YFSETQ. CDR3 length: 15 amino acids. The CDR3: CASTLRGQVYNEQFF.

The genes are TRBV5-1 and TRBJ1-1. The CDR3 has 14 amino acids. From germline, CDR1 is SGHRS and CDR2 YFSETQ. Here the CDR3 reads CASSSGFMNTEAFF.